The 20 T cell receptor beta chains presented below share a single source sample, sequenced in a study of T cell repertoires in cytomegalovirus infection. TCRdb analysed the reads with MiXCR anew, one entry per CDR3 protein. Among over 150,000 distinct CDR3 sequences listed, over 13% were seen once. Sequences were obtained from PBMCs. The source is a human donor in good health (CMV status not recorded). Some clones in this sample may be carry-over from other donors' samples.

This clonotype was recorded a few times. The rearrangement links TRBV28 to TRBJ1-1; D is possibly TRBD1 (6 bases). Trimming cost V 6 bases and J 10 bases, with 12 bases left between them. The CDR3 contains 11 residues. The germline V gene encodes CDR1 MDHEN and CDR2 SYDVKM. CDR3 nucleotide sequence: TGTGCCAGCAGCGACGCCAGGGGAGCTTTCTTT. Its protein is CASSDARGAFF.

The chain joins TRBV25-1 to TRBJ2-4; D tentatively fits TRBD1 or TRBD2 (5 bases each). CDR1 and CDR2 (germline): MGHDK, SYGVNS. V lost 2 bases to trimming and J lost 6 bases, with 8 bases between them. This CDR3 is 13 amino acids long. CDR3 sequence (DNA): TGTGCCAGCAGTGAAACGAGGGGAAACATTCAGTACTTC. This codes for CASSETRGNIQYF. Variable domain in full (rest from reference TRBV25-1 and TRBJ2-4): EADIYQTPRYLVIGTGKKITLECSQTMGHDKMYWYQQDPGMELHLIHYSYGVNSTEKGDLSSESTVSRIRTEHFPLTLESARPSHTSQYLCASSETRGNIQYFGAGTRLSVL.

The sample holds many counts of this clonotype. This chain joins TRBV15 and TRBJ1-1; no definite D call. The V end was cut by 0 bases, the J end by 0 bases, with 8 bases between. Germline loops: CDR1 LNHNV, CDR2 YYDKDF (reference sequence). This CDR3 has 15 residues. The CDR3 protein is CATSRDRGLNTEAFF. The CDR3 bases are TGTGCCACCAGCAGAGATCGGGGTCTGAACACTGAAGCTTTCTTT.

This clonotype showed up many times. The chain has TRBV6-2 or TRBV6-3 and TRBJ2-1, with unresolved D. The CDR3 spans 11 residues. The ends were cut back, 5 bases at V and 9 bases at J, with 8 bases in the middle. Looked up from germline, CDR1 is MNHEY and CDR2 is SVGEGT. For the CDR3, the DNA is TGTGCCAGCAGTCCGGCCGGTGAGCAGTTCTTC. Amino acids: CASSPAGEQFF.

This clonotype was picked up many times. V gene TRBV6-2 or TRBV6-3 combines with J gene TRBJ2-4; D ambiguous. Trimming took 7 bases from V and 8 from J, leaving 18 bases between them. The CDR3 spans 14 residues. Looked up from germline, CDR1 is MNHEY and CDR2 is SVGEGT. CDR3 coding DNA: TGTGCCAGCACCGGAAGACGGACCACAGACATTCAGTACTTC. It codes for CASTGRRTTDIQYF.

This clonotype was counted ten times or more. This chain connects TRBV7-3 to TRBJ2-1; TRBD1 aligns across 10 bases. Losses at the gene ends were 3 bases for V and 8 bases for J; bases not matched to a gene: 10. The CDR3 has 16 amino acids. The germline CDR1 and CDR2 sequences are SGHTA and FQGTGA. CDR3 in DNA: TGTGCCAGCAGCTTGCTCGGGACAGGGGTGGTGGATGAGCAGTTCTTC. Translated, it gives CASSLLGTGVVDEQFF.

The chain uses TRBV20-1 and TRBJ2-1; 9 bases are a match to TRBD2. The germline V gene encodes CDR1 DFQATT and CDR2 SNEGSKA (reference sequence). The CDR3 runs to 18 residues. Trimming removed 0 bases from V and 4 bases from J; junction bases left unmatched: 13. The CDR3 nucleotides read TGCAGTGCTAGAGACTTACTAGCGGGTCCGTCTAGGTACAATGAGCAGTTCTTC. Residues: CSARDLLAGPSRYNEQFF.

The chain is built from TRBV28 and TRBJ2-5; the match to TRBD2 covers 7 bases. This CDR3 region has 13 residues. Germline CDR1 reads MDHEN; CDR2 reads SYDVKM. The trim removed 6 bases at V and 7 bases at J, leaving 8 bases unmatched. The CDR3 here is CASRSGGPGTQYF. The CDR3 nucleotides are TGTGCCAGCAGGTCGGGGGGTCCAGGGACCCAGTACTTC.

The sample holds many counts of this clonotype. The V gene is TRBV7-8, the J gene TRBJ1-1; D is unclear. The V end was cut by 8 bases, the J end by 1 base, with 11 bases between. The CDR3 is 13 residues long. The germline V gene has CDR1 SGHVS and CDR2 FQNEAQ. CDR3 amino acids: CASRLWENTEAFF. In DNA, the CDR3 is TGTGCCAGCCGTTTGTGGGAGAACACTGAAGCTTTCTTT.

The chain carries TRBV6-6 and TRBJ2-7; 7 nucleotides line up with TRBD1. This CDR3 is 17 amino acids long. CDR1 is MNHNY and CDR2 is SVGAGI in the germline V gene (reference sequence). V gave up 0 bases and J gave up 2 bases; unmatched junction bases: 10. The CDR3 loop is CASSYSRDRGWAYEQYF. The CDR3 nucleotides read TGTGCCAGCAGTTACTCGAGGGACAGAGGATGGGCCTACGAGCAGTACTTC.

This clonotype was seen a handful of times. The chain couples TRBV5-1 to TRBJ2-7, with D perhaps given as TRBD1 or TRBD2 (6 bases each). CDR3 size: 14 residues. The V end lost 4 bases, the J end lost 1 base, and 12 bases lay between the germline ends. CDR1 SGHRS and CDR2 YFSETQ come from the germline V gene. The CDR3: CASSRGAISYEQYF. CDR3 DNA: TGCGCCAGCAGCAGGGGGGCCATTTCCTACGAGCAGTACTTC. The whole variable domain, remainder taken from reference TRBV5-1 and TRBJ2-7, is KAGVTQTPRYLIKTRGQQVTLSCSPISGHRSVSWYQQTPGQGLQFLFEYFSETQRNKGNFPGRFSGRQFSNSRSEMNVSTLELGDSALYLCASSRGAISYEQYFGPGTRLTVT.

This clonotype was picked up many times. The rearrangement uses TRBV5-6 and TRBJ1-1; the D is unclear. CDR1 SGHDT and CDR2 YYEEEE come from the germline V gene. This CDR3 has 13 residues. The germline V and J ends were trimmed by 2 bases and 5 bases, with 10 bases remaining between them. Here the CDR3 reads CASSFSEGTEAFF. CDR3 nucleotide sequence: TGTGCCAGCAGCTTTTCCGAGGGAACTGAAGCTTTCTTT. The full variable domain, completed using reference TRBV5-6 and TRBJ1-1, is DAGVTQSPTHLIKTRGQQVTLRCSPKSGHDTVSWYQQALGQGPQFIFQYYEEEERQRGNFPDRFSGHQFPNYSSELNVNALLLGDSALYLCASSFSEGTEAFFGQGTRLTVV.

This clonotype occurred a few times. V is TRBV7-9 and J is TRBJ1-1; no reliable D call. The V gene's germline CDR1 is SEHNR and CDR2 FQNEAQ (reference sequence). V was shortened by 1 base and J by 0 bases, with 9 bases between the two germline ends. The CDR3 runs to 15 residues. The CDR3 DNA reads TGTGCCAGCAGCTTAGGGGTCGCGTTGAACACTGAAGCTTTCTTT. Translation gives CASSLGVALNTEAFF. Based on the CDR3 plus reference TRBV7-9 and TRBJ1-1, the full variable domain is DTGVSQNPRHKITKRGQNVTFRCDPISEHNRLYWYRQTLGQGPEFLTYFQNEAQLEKSRLLSDRFSAERPKGSFSTLEIQRTEQGDSAMYLCASSLGVALNTEAFFGQGTRLTVV.

This clonotype was picked up many times. The V and J genes are TRBV7-2 and TRBJ1-1; TRBD1 aligns across 7 bases. CDR1 and CDR2 from the germline V gene are SGHTA and FQGNSA. V lost 1 base, J lost 4 bases, and 12 bases stayed unmatched. CDR3 length equals 17 residues. CDR3: CASSLGGYRGGGTEAFF. In DNA, the CDR3 is TGTGCCAGCAGCTTAGGGGGCTACAGGGGCGGAGGCACTGAAGCTTTCTTT.

The CDR3 reads CSARAQGEVYEQYF. The CDR3 DNA reads as TGCAGTGCTAGAGCGCAGGGGGAGGTCTACGAGCAGTACTTC. The chain carries TRBV20-1 and TRBJ2-7; possible D gene TRBD1, 7 bases. This CDR3 is built from 14 residues. CDR1 is DFQATT, CDR2 SNEGSKA, per germline (reference sequence). V was clipped by 1 base and J by 3 bases, with 13 bases between them.

The chain joins TRBV28 to TRBJ2-5, with 7 nucleotides matching TRBD1. V lost 6 bases and J lost 2; bases outside the gene matches: 12. Germline V gene lookup returns CDR1 MDHEN and CDR2 SYDVKM. The CDR3 loop spans 16 amino acids. The CDR3 nucleotides read TGTGCCAGCAGGAGTTTTCCGGGACAGCCTCAAGAGACCCAGTACTTC. Amino acid sequence: CASRSFPGQPQETQYF.

This clonotype appeared many times. The gene calls are TRBV7-9 and TRBJ2-6, with TRBD2 identical over 12 bases. The CDR3 is made up of 19 amino acids. J was trimmed by 0 bases and V by 1 base; bases with no gene match: 4. The V gene's germline CDR1 is SEHNR and CDR2 FQNEAQ (reference sequence). CDR3 nucleotides: TGTGCCAGCAGCTTAGGGACTAGCGGGACCTACTCTGGGGCCAACGTCCTGACTTTC. Protein: CASSLGTSGTYSGANVLTF.

The chain has TRBV6-6 and TRBJ2-3; D gene ambiguous. The V and J ends lost 5 bases and 7 bases respectively, with 16 bases between them. The CDR3 is 14 residues long. Germline assignment: CDR1 MNHNY and CDR2 SVGAGI (reference sequence). CDR3 DNA sequence: TGTGCCAGCAGTGTCGGACCTCAGGCAAATACGCAGTATTTT. Its translation is CASSVGPQANTQYF.

This chain joins TRBV29-1 and TRBJ2-7; no definite D call. Trimming took off 3 bases at V and 0 bases at J, with 9 bases between the two ends. The length of the CDR3 is 13 residues. Germline V lookup: CDR1 SQVTM, CDR2 ANQGSEA. For the CDR3, the DNA is TGCAGCGTTGAGGTCGAGAGCTCCTACGAGCAGTACTTC. This sequence encodes CSVEVESSYEQYF.

This clonotype was seen ten or more times. This sequence joins TRBV7-2 and TRBJ1-5; no definite D call. The CDR3 totals 15 residues. V lost 1 base and J lost 0, with 7 bases in between. Germline V gene data show CDR1 as SGHTA and CDR2 as FQGNSA. CDR3 region: CASSLDSYSNQPQHF. The DNA of the CDR3 is TGTGCCAGCAGCTTAGACAGCTATAGCAATCAGCCCCAGCATTTT.